This passage covers 19 T cell receptor beta chains from one sample sequenced in a study of T cell responses to AZD1222 COVID-19 vaccine. Sequenced by immunoSEQ multiplex PCR; TCRdb stores in-frame clones only, minus some. The sample has 150,000 to 250,000 clones, approximately 93% seen once. The input for sequencing was peripheral blood, taken 28 days after the second AZD1222 dose. All receptors derive from an adult who received the AZD1222 COVID-19 vaccine.

The V and J genes are TRBV10-3 and TRBJ2-7, with a tentative D call TRBD2 (6 bases). This CDR3 region has 13 residues. Germline loops: CDR1 ENHRY, CDR2 SYGVKD. Trimming pared 3 bases from V and 4 bases from J, leaving 10 bases between. The CDR3 loop reads CAISDGGAYEQYF. CDR3 in DNA: TGTGCCATCAGTGACGGGGGAGCTTACGAGCAGTACTTC.

The V call is TRBV6-5, the J call TRBJ1-2; D gene unclear. The V gene's germline CDR1 is MNHEY and CDR2 SVGAGI. V was pared by 6 bases and J by 3 bases, with 17 bases between. The CDR3 runs to 15 residues. CDR3: CASRRITTGYYGYTF. DNA of the CDR3: TGTGCCAGCAGGAGAATTACGACCGGGTACTATGGCTACACCTTC.

This clone was found once. V usage is TRBV19 and J usage is TRBJ1-3; D remains ambiguous. The CDR3 consists of 14 residues. Germline V CDR1 and CDR2: LNHDA, SQIVND (reference sequence). The V and J ends lost 1 base and 3 bases respectively, with 7 bases between them. This chain's CDR3 is CASSIADLGNTIYF. Written as DNA, the CDR3 is TGTGCCAGTAGTATAGCAGATCTTGGAAACACCATATATTTT. Drawing the rest from reference TRBV19 and TRBJ1-3, the complete variable domain is DGGITQSPKYLFRKEGQNVTLSCEQNLNHDAMYWYRQDPGQGLRLIYYSQIVNDFQKGDIAEGYSVSREKKESFPLTVTSAQKNPTAFYLCASSIADLGNTIYFGEGSWLTVV.

The gene calls are TRBV12-2 and TRBJ2-1; the table gives TRBD2 as D, unverified against the DNA. TRBV12-2 is assigned pseudogene status. The CDR3 extends over 15 amino acids. Written as DNA, the CDR3 is TGTGCAAGTCGCTTAGCAAAAGAGGGAAGCAGTGAGCAGTTCTTC. Translating gives CASRLAKEGSSEQFF.

This clone was seen a single time. The chain is built from TRBV5-1 and TRBJ1-1; D call uncertain. Per germline, CDR1 SGHRS and CDR2 YFSETQ. The CDR3 length is 14 residues. V was shortened by 4 bases and J by 1 base, with 11 bases between the two germline ends. The CDR3 reads CASSMGWGNTEAFF. CDR3 sequence (DNA): TGCGCCAGCAGCATGGGTTGGGGGAACACTGAAGCTTTCTTT.

A note on this clone: A junction end diverges from the germline sequence, so it may reflect a read error. The J gene is TRBJ2-7, the V gene TRBV6-1; D tentatively fits TRBD1 or TRBD2 (5 bases each). This CDR3 contains 15 residues. CDR1 is MNHNS and CDR2 is SASEGT in the germline V gene. CDR3: CASREGPGTAVYQYF. DNA of the CDR3: TGTGCCAGCAGAGAAGGGCCCGGGACGGCGGTTTATCAGTACTTC.

The V and J genes are TRBV15 and TRBJ2-2, with 10 bases that match TRBD1. The CDR3 is 17 amino acids. Germline V CDR1 and CDR2: LNHNV, YYDKDF (reference sequence). Trimming at V came to 1 base and at J to 4 bases, leaving 6 bases not matched to a gene. The CDR3 reads CATSRGKDRGFTGELFF. As DNA, the CDR3 is TGTGCCACCAGCAGAGGGAAGGACAGGGGGTTCACCGGGGAGCTGTTTTTT.

The rearrangement links TRBV19 to TRBJ2-3, with a possible D match to TRBD2 (5 bases). This CDR3 has 15 amino acids. Trimming left V 5 bases short and J 3 bases short, with 15 bases between. CDR1 is LNHDA, CDR2 SQIVND, per germline (reference sequence). CDR3 bases: TGTGCCAGTAGTCCGTTCCTTCGGGATACAGATACGCAGTATTTT. Amino acids: CASSPFLRDTDTQYF.

The V call is TRBV6-5, the J call TRBJ1-4; no clear D gene. Trimming removed 5 bases from V and 3 bases from J, with 10 bases in between. The CDR3 consists of 14 residues. Germline-derived CDR1 and CDR2 are MNHEY and SVGAGI. CDR3 amino acids: CASSRGRSNEKLFF. In nucleotides, the CDR3 is TGTGCCAGCAGTCGGGGAAGGTCTAATGAAAAACTGTTTTTT.

V is TRBV6-2 or TRBV6-3 and J is TRBJ2-2, with D perhaps TRBD1 (6 bases). CDR1 and CDR2 from the germline V gene are MNHEY and SVGEGT. The CDR3 covers 14 residues. Between the trimmed V and J ends, which lost 2 bases and 6 bases, there was a span of 10 bases. The CDR3 here is CASSYEQGPGELFF. CDR3 coding DNA: TGTGCCAGCAGTTACGAACAGGGTCCCGGGGAGCTGTTTTTT.

The V gene is TRBV23-1, the J gene TRBJ1-1; TRBD1 matches at 8 bases. TRBV23-1 is assigned to the ORF class and has an uncertain function. This CDR3 is built from 18 residues. V shed 2 bases and J 3 bases; nucleotides not matched to a gene: 14. This CDR3 is CASSQVRGDRRVDTEAFF. CDR3 nucleotides: TGCGCCAGCAGTCAAGTAAGAGGGGACAGGCGGGTAGACACTGAAGCTTTCTTT.

This sequence joins TRBV20-1 and TRBJ2-7; no definite D call. Trimming pared 5 bases from V and 9 bases from J, leaving 11 bases between. CDR3 length: 10 amino acids. Per the germline V gene, CDR1 is DFQATT and CDR2 is SNEGSKA (reference sequence). The CDR3 nucleotides are TGCAGTGCTGGAATAGCCACGCAGTACTTC. Protein product: CSAGIATQYF.

V is TRBV4-1 and J is TRBJ1-4, with unresolved D. CDR1 is MGHRA, CDR2 YSYEKL, per germline. Trimming took off 4 bases at V and 7 bases at J, with 13 bases between the two ends. CDR3 length equals 14 residues. The CDR3 DNA reads TGCGCCAGCAGCCCTCCTCGGCAGCCTGAAAAACTGTTTTTT. Encoded protein: CASSPPRQPEKLFF.

The chain carries TRBV5-4 and TRBJ2-1, with 7 bases that match TRBD1. Germline assignment: CDR1 SGHNT and CDR2 YYREEE (reference sequence). V trimming: 4 bases; J trimming: 7 bases; junction bases outside the gene matches: 2. The CDR3 sequence is 12 residues long. In DNA, the CDR3 is TGTGCCAGCAGCCAACAGGGGAATGAGCAGTTCTTC. Protein sequence: CASSQQGNEQFF.

This clone was observed once. The V and J genes are TRBV11-3 and TRBJ2-2; D possibly matches TRBD1 or TRBD2 (5 bases each). Germline CDR1 is SGHNT and CDR2 is YENEEA. The CDR3 is 14 residues long. Trimming took off 4 bases at V and 7 bases at J, with 13 bases between the two ends. The CDR3 reads CASSSPGAGGELFF. CDR3 nucleotide sequence: TGTGCCAGCAGCTCCCCCGGGGCGGGCGGGGAGCTGTTTTTT.

V and J are TRBV5-1 and TRBJ1-5, with 7 bases that match TRBD1. There are 15 residues in the CDR3. The junction had 4 bases not matched to a gene; V was cut back by 4 bases and J by 0 bases. Germline V gene sequence: CDR1 SGHRS, CDR2 YFSETQ. Here the CDR3 DNA reads TGCGCCAGCAGCCGGGACAGCGGTAGCAATCAGCCCCAGCATTTT. This sequence encodes CASSRDSGSNQPQHF.

The chain has TRBV2 and TRBJ1-6, with 9 bases that match TRBD1. Looked up from germline, CDR1 is SNHLY and CDR2 is FYNNEI. The V and J ends lost 10 bases and 9 bases, in that order; junction bases with no gene match: 4. This CDR3 spans 12 amino acids. The CDR3 loop is CATGQGISPLHF. The DNA of the CDR3 is TGTGCCACCGGACAGGGGATTTCACCCCTCCACTTT. The whole variable domain, remainder taken from reference TRBV2 and TRBJ1-6, is EPEVTQTPSHQVTQMGQEVILRCVPISNHLYFYWYRQILGQKVEFLVSFYNNEISEKSEIFDDQFSVERPDGSNFTLKIRSTKLEDSAMYFCATGQGISPLHFGNGTRLTVT.

This rearrangement joins TRBV28 to TRBJ1-4, with D unresolved. This CDR3 region has 16 residues. Per germline, CDR1 MDHEN and CDR2 SYDVKM. Trimming took off 4 bases at V and 3 bases at J, with 15 bases between the two ends. The CDR3 DNA reads as TGTGCCAGCAGTTCTGATGAAGAGCAGGCTAATGAAAAACTGTTTTTT. It yields the protein CASSSDEEQANEKLFF.

The rearrangement joins TRBV11-1 to TRBJ2-1, with D maybe TRBD1 (5 bases). The V gene lost 5 bases and the J gene lost 10 bases, with 9 bases spanning the gap. The germline gives CDR1 SGHAT, CDR2 FQDESV (reference sequence). CDR3 length: 11 amino acids. CDR3 loop: CASSINREQFF. Here the CDR3 DNA reads TGTGCCAGCAGCATCAACAGGGAGCAGTTCTTC.